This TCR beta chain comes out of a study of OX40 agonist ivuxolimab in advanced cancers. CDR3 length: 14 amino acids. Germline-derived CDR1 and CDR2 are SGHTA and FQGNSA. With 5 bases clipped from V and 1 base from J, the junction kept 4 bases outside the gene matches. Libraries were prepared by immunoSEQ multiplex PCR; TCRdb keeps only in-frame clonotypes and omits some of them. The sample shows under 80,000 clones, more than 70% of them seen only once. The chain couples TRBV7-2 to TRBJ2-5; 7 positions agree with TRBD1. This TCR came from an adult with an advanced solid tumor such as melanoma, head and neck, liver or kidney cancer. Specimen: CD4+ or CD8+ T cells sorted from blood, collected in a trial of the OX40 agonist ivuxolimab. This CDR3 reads CASSPRTGQETQYF. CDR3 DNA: TGTGCCAGCAGCCCGAGGACAGGCCAAGAGACCCAGTACTTC.